The clone carrying this TCR beta chain was observed a few times. The antigen remains undetermined. The PCR contained 60 Vbeta and 13 Jbeta primers. Repertoires were generated with immunoSEQ multiplex PCR, while TCRdb's copy carries only in-frame clones and drops some. The sample records tens of thousands of clones, over 75% being singletons. These data originate in a study of cytomegalovirus exposure and HLA in healthy donors. About the research overall: An earlier analysis found roughly 110 million unique TCR beta sequences from about 190 million T cells. Study conclusions and caveats: Earlier analysis yielded a pattern in which most TCR beta V segments were productive about 87% or about 30% of the time. As immune exposure information, only CMV serostatus was available. Listed as cytomegalovirus-associated were 150 or so TCR beta chains.

Sequenced material: PBMCs. The clonotype originates from a girl aged 2-10 years in good health and CMV-seropositive.

CDR3 sequence: CASSQGLAGGPVEQYF. The DNA of the CDR3 is TGCGCCAGCAGCCAGGGACTAGCGGGAGGGCCTGTCGAGCAGTACTTC. The chain has TRBV4-1 and TRBJ2-7, with 16 positions matching TRBD2. In germline, CDR1 is MGHRA, CDR2 YSYEKL. The CDR3 covers 16 residues. Trimming at V came to 3 bases and at J to 6 bases, leaving 5 bases not matched to a gene.